This TCR beta chain comes out of a study of blood T cell repertoires in COVID-19. Study at large: Samples of COVID-19 (acute and convalescent) were obtained from the United States, Italy and Spain.

Profiled with immunoSEQ multiplex PCR; TCRdb holds only in-frame clones, not every one. The data hold some 81,000 clones, with 90% to 95% observed a single time. With 4 bases removed from V and 4 bases from J, the gap between germline ends came to 11 bases. The CDR3 covers 14 residues. Per the germline V gene, CDR1 is SGHKS and CDR2 is YYEKEE (reference sequence). The receptor was isolated from a human donor with active COVID-19. The donor label of this sample is uncertain. The chain employs TRBV5-5 and TRBJ2-2, with a weak D call TRBD2 (6 bases). The material sequenced was peripheral blood. Written as DNA, the CDR3 is TGTGCCAGCAGCCGGGACTGGGGCACCGGGGAGCTGTTTTTT. Protein: CASSRDWGTGELFF.